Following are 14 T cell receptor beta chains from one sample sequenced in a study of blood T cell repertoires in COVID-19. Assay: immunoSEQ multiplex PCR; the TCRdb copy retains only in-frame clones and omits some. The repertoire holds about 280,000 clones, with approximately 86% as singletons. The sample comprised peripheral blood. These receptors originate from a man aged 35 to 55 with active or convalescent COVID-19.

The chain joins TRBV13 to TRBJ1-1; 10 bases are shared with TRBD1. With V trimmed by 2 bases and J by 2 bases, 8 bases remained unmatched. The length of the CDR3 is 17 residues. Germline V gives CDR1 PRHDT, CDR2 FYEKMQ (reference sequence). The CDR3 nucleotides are TGTGCCAGCAGCTTATATTTCGGACAGGGGGATAACACTGAAGCTTTCTTT. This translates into CASSLYFGQGDNTEAFF.

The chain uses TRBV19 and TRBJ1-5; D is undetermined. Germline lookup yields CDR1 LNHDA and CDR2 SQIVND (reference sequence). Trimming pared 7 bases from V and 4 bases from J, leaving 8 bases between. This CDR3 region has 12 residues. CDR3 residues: CASTGVNQPQHF. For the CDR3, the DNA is TGTGCCAGTACCGGGGTTAATCAGCCCCAGCATTTT.

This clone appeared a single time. The CDR3: CASSLLLAGPLTGEQYF. CDR3 coding DNA: TGTGCCAGCAGCTTGTTGCTAGCGGGTCCGTTGACCGGGGAGCAGTACTTC. V gene TRBV5-5 combines with J gene TRBJ2-7, with 8 bases identical to TRBD2. Germline trimming cut 1 base from V and 7 bases from J; bases unmatched to any gene: 16. The CDR3 contains 17 residues. Germline values: CDR1 SGHKS, CDR2 YYEKEE (reference sequence).

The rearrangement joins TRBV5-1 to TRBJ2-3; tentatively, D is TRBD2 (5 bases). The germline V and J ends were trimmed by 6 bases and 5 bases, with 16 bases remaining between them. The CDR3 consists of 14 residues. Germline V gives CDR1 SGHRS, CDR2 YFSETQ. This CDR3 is CASNAGGLVDTQYF. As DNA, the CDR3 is TGCGCCAGCAATGCTGGAGGACTGGTAGATACGCAGTATTTT.

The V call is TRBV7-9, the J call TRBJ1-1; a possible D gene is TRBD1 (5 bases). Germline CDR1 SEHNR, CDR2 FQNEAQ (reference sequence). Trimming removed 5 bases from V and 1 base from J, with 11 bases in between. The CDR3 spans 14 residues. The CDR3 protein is CASSITTGNTEAFF. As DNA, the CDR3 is TGTGCCAGCAGCATAACCACAGGGAACACTGAAGCTTTCTTT.

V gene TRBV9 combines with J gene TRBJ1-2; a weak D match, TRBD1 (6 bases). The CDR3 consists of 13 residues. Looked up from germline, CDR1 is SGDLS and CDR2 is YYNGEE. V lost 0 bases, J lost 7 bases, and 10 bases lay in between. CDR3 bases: TGTGCCAGCAGCGTAGGCGGGGGGCCTGGCTACACCTTC. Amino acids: CASSVGGGPGYTF.

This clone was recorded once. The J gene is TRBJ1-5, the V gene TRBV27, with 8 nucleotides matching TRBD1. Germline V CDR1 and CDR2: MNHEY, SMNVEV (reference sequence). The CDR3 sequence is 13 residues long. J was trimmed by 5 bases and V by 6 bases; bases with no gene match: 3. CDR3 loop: CASSWGQDQPQHF. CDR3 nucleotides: TGTGCCAGCAGCTGGGGACAGGATCAGCCCCAGCATTTT.

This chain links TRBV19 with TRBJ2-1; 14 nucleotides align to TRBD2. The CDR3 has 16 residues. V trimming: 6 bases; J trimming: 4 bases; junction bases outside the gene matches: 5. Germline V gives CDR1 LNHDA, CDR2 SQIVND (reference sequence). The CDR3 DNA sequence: TGTGCCAGTAGGACTAGCGGGAGGGGAAGTTACAATGAGCAGTTCTTC. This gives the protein CASRTSGRGSYNEQFF.

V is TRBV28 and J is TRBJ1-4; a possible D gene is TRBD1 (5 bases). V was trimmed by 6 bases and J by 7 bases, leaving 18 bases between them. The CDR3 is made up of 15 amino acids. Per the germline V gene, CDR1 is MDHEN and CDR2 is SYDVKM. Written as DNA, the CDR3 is TGTGCCAGCAGCCACCCTCAGGGAATAAGTGAAAAACTGTTTTTT. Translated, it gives CASSHPQGISEKLFF.

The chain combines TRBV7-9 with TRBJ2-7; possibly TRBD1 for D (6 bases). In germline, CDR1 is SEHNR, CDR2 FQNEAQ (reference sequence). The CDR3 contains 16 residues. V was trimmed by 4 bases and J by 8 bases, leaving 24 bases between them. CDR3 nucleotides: TGTGCCAGCAGCTCTCCGAGGGGGAATGAGGGGGATAAGCAGTACTTC. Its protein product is CASSSPRGNEGDKQYF.

CDR3 sequence (DNA): TGCAGTGCTAGGACACAAGAGACCCAGTACTTC. This sequence encodes CSARTQETQYF. V is TRBV20-1 and J is TRBJ2-5; no reliable D call. Germline V CDR1 and CDR2: DFQATT, SNEGSKA (reference sequence). There are 11 residues in the CDR3. V dropped 3 bases and J dropped 2 bases, with 4 bases sitting between them.

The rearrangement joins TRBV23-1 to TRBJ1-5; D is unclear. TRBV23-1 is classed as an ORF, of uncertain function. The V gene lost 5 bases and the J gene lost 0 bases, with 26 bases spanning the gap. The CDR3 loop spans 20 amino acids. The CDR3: CASSFQVWARDYNSNQPQHF. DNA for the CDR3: TGCGCCAGCAGTTTTCAGGTTTGGGCTAGAGACTATAATAGCAATCAGCCCCAGCATTTT.

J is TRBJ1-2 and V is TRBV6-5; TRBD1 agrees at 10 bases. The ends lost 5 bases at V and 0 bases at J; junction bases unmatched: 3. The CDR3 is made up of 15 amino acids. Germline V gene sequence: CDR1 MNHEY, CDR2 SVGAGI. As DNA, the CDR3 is TGTGCCAGCAGTCGACAGGGGGCGGCTAACTATGGCTACACCTTC. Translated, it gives CASSRQGAANYGYTF.

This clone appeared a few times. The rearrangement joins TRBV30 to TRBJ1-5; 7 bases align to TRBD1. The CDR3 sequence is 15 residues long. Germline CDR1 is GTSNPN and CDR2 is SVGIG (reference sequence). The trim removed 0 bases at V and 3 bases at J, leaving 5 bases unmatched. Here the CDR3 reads CAWSVRGQINQPQHF. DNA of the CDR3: TGTGCCTGGAGTGTAAGGGGACAGATCAATCAGCCCCAGCATTTT.